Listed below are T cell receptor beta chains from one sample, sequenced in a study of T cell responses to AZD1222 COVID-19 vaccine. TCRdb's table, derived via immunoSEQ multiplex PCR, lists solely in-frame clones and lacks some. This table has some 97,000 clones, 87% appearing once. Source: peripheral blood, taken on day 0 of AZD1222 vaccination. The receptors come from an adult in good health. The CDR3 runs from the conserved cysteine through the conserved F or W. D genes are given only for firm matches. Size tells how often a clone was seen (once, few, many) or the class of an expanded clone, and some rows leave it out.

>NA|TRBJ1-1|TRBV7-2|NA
CASSVPQMNTEAFF
TGTGCCAGCAGCGTCCCGCAGATGAACACTGAAGCTTTCTTT
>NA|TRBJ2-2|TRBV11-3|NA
CASSPLGNTGELFF
TGTGCCAGCAGCCCTCTAGGGAACACCGGGGAGCTGTTTTTT
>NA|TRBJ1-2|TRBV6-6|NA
CASERTASGGYTF
TGTGCCAGCGAAAGAACAGCATCCGGGGGCTACACCTTC
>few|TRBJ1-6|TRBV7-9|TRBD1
CASSFRDRTSPLHF
TGTGCCAGCAGCTTCCGGGACAGGACTTCACCCCTCCACTTT
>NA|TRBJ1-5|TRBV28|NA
CASSFKGGTNQPQHF
TGTGCCAGCAGTTTTAAGGGGGGCACCAATCAGCCCCAGCATTTT
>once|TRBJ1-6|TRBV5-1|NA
CASSPEGGWYSPLHF
TGCGCCAGCAGCCCCGAAGGGGGGTGGTATTCACCCCTCCACTTT
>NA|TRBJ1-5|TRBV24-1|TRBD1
CATSDRDRGRRSNQPQHF
TGTGCCACCAGTGATCGGGACAGGGGGCGAAGGAGCAATCAGCCCCAGCATTTT
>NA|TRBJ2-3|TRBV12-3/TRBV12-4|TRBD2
CASSRGGRQYF
TGTGCCAGCAGCCGGGGGGGCCGACAGTATTTT
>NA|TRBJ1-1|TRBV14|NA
CASSHRGSGIAFF
TGTGCCAGCAGCCACCGGGGGTCTGGAATTGCTTTCTTT
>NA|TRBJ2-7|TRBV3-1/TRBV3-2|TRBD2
CASSPQGLAGAYEQYF
TGTGCCAGCAGCCCCCAGGGACTAGCGGGGGCCTACGAGCAGTACTTC
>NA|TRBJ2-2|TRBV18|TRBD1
CASTGQGALGELFF
TGTGCCAGCACCGGACAGGGGGCGCTCGGGGAGCTGTTTTTT